This T cell receptor beta chain emerged from a study of cytomegalovirus exposure and HLA in healthy donors. The study's findings and limits: Links to common viral pathogens appeared, in a later analysis, for several of the most significant clusters. Later examination showed HLA-associated TCR beta chains had greater clonal expansion than equally common others.

The CDR3 covers 14 residues. V lost 2 bases to trimming and J lost 3 bases, with 10 bases between them. In germline, CDR1 is LGHNA, CDR2 YNFKEQ. In this sample, this clone turned up a few times. Its antigen is undetermined. It was with 60 Vbeta and 13 Jbeta primers that the PCR ran. The protocol was immunoSEQ multiplex PCR, while the TCRdb copy is restricted to in-frame clones and leaves out a portion. The table includes more than 90,000 clones, over 60% detected once. This TCR came from a human donor in good health. J is TRBJ2-5 and V is TRBV4-2; D gene unclear. Sequenced input: PBMCs. CDR3 loop: CASSQLPSEETQYF. CDR3 nucleotide sequence: TGTGCCAGCAGCCAACTCCCCTCGGAAGAGACCCAGTACTTC.